This entry describes one T cell receptor (beta chain). What this receptor recognizes is not known. Base qualities are not provided; no much larger clone lies one nucleotide away. Sequencing of the TRB variable region was done with the immunoSEQ hsTCRB v3.0 assay at survey level resolution. TRB sequencing targeted a depth of about 40,000-50,000 T-cell genomes per sample. An Illumina MiSeq with a v3 150-cycle kit was used to sequence the pooled TRB libraries. On the authors' methods: Analysis of repertoires was carried out in R inside a reproducible Nextflow workflow spanning QC, data transformation and analysis. LymphoSeq2, an R package for exploring AIRR-Seq data, was used to implement custom analyses. A handful of samples yielding fewer than 5000 total TRB sequences were excluded, leaving approximately 200 analyzed HIV repertoires. Among the approximately 200 retained HIV repertoires, 55 to 65 were collected before ART initiation and 120 to 130 were collected after ART initiation. Repertoires were downsampled to 5000 TRB nucleotide sequences, with summary statistics averaged over 100 downsampling iterations. The analysis kept only TRB sequences whose CDR3 regions were at least seven amino acids long. A Shannon entropy-derived clonality score and the Gini coefficient were used to measure diversity. Repertoire networks linked the top 5000 CDR3 amino acid sequences whenever two sequences differed by an edit distance of one. Antigen specificity groups and MHC restriction were predicted for TRB CDR3 amino acid sequences with GLIPH2. To flag known CMV, EBV, HIV or tissue antigen associations, CDR3 amino acid sequences were matched against VDJdb and McPAS-TCR. Pre-ART, post-ART and control groups were compared with Wilcoxon signed-rank tests and Holm-Bonferroni correction. Sourced from immuneACCESS, this table was stored by TCRdb with only in-frame sequences that have V and J called. A share of the clones is absent; for the studies checked, an unresolved V gene accounts for under half, and the remainder has no known explanation. From that table come the V and J calls and clone size; the DNA was used to work out D and trimming. The sample table contains 31,000 or so clones; only one count was recorded for around 85% of them. Roughly 7.3% of the sample comes from the top ten.

The data stem from a study of long-term antiretroviral therapy in people with HIV (dated by TCRdb to between 2021 and 2023). For the study in its entirety: Collection of the earliest samples took place about a decade ahead of the 2015 WHO recommendation for immediate ART, at a time when ART was typically delayed until CD4 counts fell. A retrospective serial study tested whether ART initiation and durable HIV suppression were associated with changes in peripheral blood TRB repertoire composition and diversity. From a few dozen adults with confirmed HIV infection, the cohort provided some 200 cryopreserved PBMC samples, gathered serially across a mean of approximately six years (range 1-12). No cross-contamination during QIAcube processing was seen in test extractions of a monoclonal T-cell line run alongside roughly 35 polyclonal samples. Of the 25 to 30 participants with HIV, about twelve were female. Overall results and qualifications from the work: ART initiation was associated with a significant increase in TRB diversity, but diversity stayed significantly below transplant donor controls even after long-term ART. HIV repertoires had narrower CDR3 length ranges than controls, and the network structure suggested an antigen-experienced repertoire that shifted only slightly toward naive after ART. Because cell numbers in pre-ART samples were limited, unsorted PBMC were profiled instead of sorted CD4+ and CD8+ T cells. Expanded TRB clones identified before ART initiation dominated the repertoire across all time points, though the dominance fluctuated and decreased in many PLHIV after ART. Owing to limited PBMC availability, only the TCR beta chain was sequenced, without alpha chain pairing. The samples span the years 2004 to 2017, and the ART regimens used may be less effective than current regimens. No data were available on ART adherence, viral resistance or therapy changes, limiting inferences about post-ART repertoire changes.

Participants were included only if at least one PBMC sample before ART initiation and at least two post-ART samples were available. Treatment was received in the United States of America by all participants with HIV. Before DNA extraction, cryopreserved samples of about 0.9-11 million PBMC were thawed and washed. At the time of the earliest PBMC sample, participants with HIV were aged between 23 and 54 years. Per participant, PBMC samples came from 1-4 timepoints prior to ART initiation and 2-8 timepoints following ART initiation, for a median of 7 samples. For every participant, serial HIV viral load, CD4+ T-cell count, ART history and demographic data were obtained. Using a Qiagen kit on a QIAcube, genomic DNA was extracted from unsorted PBMC, with samples processed in batches of 12. Trimming at the junction amounts to 2 bases on V and 5 bases on J, and the germline ends lie 12 bases apart. The CDR3 contains 15 residues, cysteine and phenylalanine counted. Left in the record is the CDR3 DNA by itself, 45 bases read in frame from the first base. CDR1 and CDR2 are read off the germline V gene (reference sequence) as WNHNN and SYGVQD.

This receptor was obtained from a man in his fifties with HIV. The chain is assembled from TRBV10-1 and TRBJ2-2; a tentative D match to TRBD1 spans 6 bases. The sample in question was unsorted PBMCs, obtained roughly 5 years before starting antiretroviral therapy. The bases are TGCGCCAGCAGTGAGCCATCCCAGGGGACCGGGGAGCTGTTTTTT. Translated, it reads CASSEPSQGTGELFF.